The 14 T cell receptor beta chains given below trace back to one sample, sequenced in a study of CD8 T cells in ankylosing spondylitis. One entry per CDR3 protein, called by TCRdb with MiXCR from the 5' RACE reads. The repertoire includes around 230,000 distinct CDR3 sequences, 7.5% to 9.5% of them detected once, and 4% to 5% sits in the top ten. The sample comprised blood, either unsorted or a sorted T cell fraction (not recorded which). The receptors were gathered from a female donor with ankylosing spondylitis or in good health (not recorded which).

In this sample, this clonotype turned up many times. The chain recombines TRBV29-1 with TRBJ2-2; D may match TRBD1 or TRBD2 (5 bases each). Germline CDR1 reads SQVTM; CDR2 reads ANQGSEA. Trimming left V 5 bases short and J 5 bases short, with 12 bases between. The CDR3 extends over 13 amino acids. The CDR3 protein is CSVLQGGTGELFF. CDR3 in DNA: TGCAGCGTTCTTCAGGGCGGGACCGGGGAGCTGTTTTTT.

This clonotype occurred many times. The V call is TRBV12-5, the J call TRBJ1-4; tentatively, D is TRBD1 (5 bases). The CDR3 covers 9 residues. V lost 10 bases and J 13 bases, leaving 10 bases between the germline ends. The germline V gene has CDR1 LGHNT and CDR2 FRNRAP. CDR3 amino acids: CAKGVRLFF. In nucleotides, the CDR3 is TGTGCTAAAGGGGTTAGACTGTTTTTT.

This clonotype was seen at least ten times. This sequence joins TRBV20-1 and TRBJ2-1, with 10 bases matching TRBD2. Per the germline V gene, CDR1 is DFQATT and CDR2 is SNEGSKA (reference sequence). CDR3 length: 18 amino acids. The V and J ends lost 5 bases and 6 bases, in that order; junction bases with no gene match: 19. For the CDR3, the DNA is TGCAGTGCTGCAGACAGTGAAGTTTGGACTAGCGGTCCCAATGAGCAGTTCTTC. This gives the protein CSAADSEVWTSGPNEQFF.

This clonotype was seen a few times. The chain uses TRBV2 and TRBJ2-2; tentative D call: TRBD1 (6 bases). The V end lost 10 bases, the J end lost 2 bases, and 20 bases lay between the germline ends. Germline-derived CDR1 and CDR2 are SNHLY and FYNNEI. The CDR3 is made up of 16 amino acids. DNA of the CDR3: TGTGCCACAATGGAAAATCCGGGACAAAACACCGGGGAGCTGTTTTTT. This encodes CATMENPGQNTGELFF.

This clonotype showed up many times. The gene calls are TRBV29-1 and TRBJ2-3; D possibly corresponds to TRBD2 (6 bases). CDR1 SQVTM and CDR2 ANQGSEA come from the germline V gene. Between the trimmed V and J ends, which lost 7 bases and 3 bases, there was a span of 11 bases. The CDR3 loop spans 12 amino acids. The CDR3 sequence is CSARLATDTQYF. CDR3 DNA sequence: TGCAGCGCCCGGCTAGCGACAGATACGCAGTATTTT.

Concerning this clonotype itself: A much larger clone sits a single nucleotide away, making a read error possible. The J gene is TRBJ2-2, the V gene TRBV11-2; D not resolved. The CDR3 runs 16 residues. In germline, CDR1 is SGHAT, CDR2 FQNNGV. The CDR3 is CASNLGGQAYTGELFF. The CDR3 DNA reads as TGTGCCAGCAACTTAGGTGGGCAGGCCTACACCGGGGAGCTGTTTTTT.

There are a few counts of this clonotype. The chain has TRBV6-4 and TRBJ1-1, with D possibly matching TRBD1 (6 bases). The CDR3 length is 14 residues. The ends were cut back, 8 bases at V and 3 bases at J, with 16 bases in the middle. From germline, CDR1 is MRHNA and CDR2 SNTAGT. DNA of the CDR3: TGTGCCAGCGCCTTGCAGGGGAGGGACACTGAAGCTTTCTTT. Amino acids: CASALQGRDTEAFF.

This clonotype was observed at least ten times. V usage is TRBV11-2 and J usage is TRBJ1-1; weak D call: TRBD1 (5 bases). The CDR3 consists of 14 residues. Germline V gives CDR1 SGHAT, CDR2 FQNNGV. Deletions cut 7 bases from V and 4 bases from J, with 16 bases between. CDR3 in amino acids: CASTLGVRGTEAFF. The CDR3 bases are TGTGCCAGCACCCTGGGGGTTAGGGGCACTGAAGCTTTCTTT.

This clonotype was recorded many times. V gene TRBV10-3 combines with J gene TRBJ2-7, with a tentative D call TRBD2 (5 bases). The CDR3 contains 13 residues. Trimming took off 0 bases at V and 5 bases at J, with 8 bases between the two ends. Germline V gene sequence: CDR1 ENHRY, CDR2 SYGVKD. For the CDR3, the DNA is TGTGCCATCAGTGAGTCGAGGGAAAACGAGCAGTACTTC. It specifies CAISESRENEQYF.

This clonotype was counted ten times or more. The chain uses TRBV4-3 and TRBJ1-5, with D possibly TRBD1 on 5 matching bases. Per germline, CDR1 LGHNA and CDR2 YSLEER. The CDR3 has 15 residues. The germline V and J ends were trimmed by 0 bases and 2 bases, with 8 bases remaining between them. The DNA for the CDR3 is TGCGCCAGCAGCCAAGAGAGGGGTCGCAATCAGCCCCAGCATTTT. Amino acid sequence: CASSQERGRNQPQHF.

This clonotype has at least ten counts. The chain is built from TRBV12-3 or TRBV12-4 and TRBJ2-7; D remains unclear. Trimming removed 5 bases from V and 9 bases from J, with 11 bases in between. The length of the CDR3 is 11 residues. The CDR3 DNA sequence: TGTGCCAGCAGTGGTGGGATGGGGCAGTACTTC. It encodes CASSGGMGQYF.

This clonotype was seen repeatedly, ten times or more. This chain connects TRBV11-3 to TRBJ1-1; possible D gene TRBD1, 5 bases. Germline CDR1 and CDR2: SGHNT and YENEEA. This CDR3 has 15 amino acids. The ends were cut back, 1 base at V and 0 bases at J, with 9 bases in the middle. This chain's CDR3 is CASSLVGEMNTEAFF. CDR3 nucleotide sequence: TGTGCCAGCAGCTTAGTAGGGGAAATGAACACTGAAGCTTTCTTT.

This chain links TRBV20-1 with TRBJ2-5; 15 bases line up with TRBD2. V shed 3 bases and J 5 bases; nucleotides not matched to a gene: 7. Germline CDR1 and CDR2: DFQATT and SNEGSKA (reference sequence). The CDR3 has 16 amino acids. In nucleotides, the CDR3 is TGCAGTGCTAGGGGACTAGCGGGAGGATTTCCGGAGACCCAGTACTTC. It translates to CSARGLAGGFPETQYF.

Details on this clonotype: A much larger clone lies a single base off, so this may be a read error. CDR3 nucleotides: TGCAGTCCTCGAGGGCTACCTCTTGACAATGAGCAGTTCTTC. Amino acids: CSPRGLPLDNEQFF. The chain has TRBV20-1 and TRBJ2-1; a possible D gene is TRBD2 (5 bases). Germline V lookup: CDR1 DFQATT, CDR2 SNEGSKA (reference sequence). Between the trimmed V and J ends, which lost 8 bases and 5 bases, there was a span of 19 bases. This CDR3 spans 14 amino acids.